This TCR beta chain was recovered during a study of blood T cells in healthy people across ages. Findings and limits, study-wide: Researchers deemed the diversity estimates from one million T cells underestimates.

Between the trimmed V and J ends, which lost 1 base and 6 bases, there was a span of 16 bases. CDR3 length: 16 amino acids. Germline loops: CDR1 MGHDK, CDR2 SYGVNS. Note on this clonotype: What it binds is unknown.

For the second PCR, which ran for roughly 7 to 11 cycles, a sample-barcoded 5' primer and a J-beta primer mix were used. MiXCR, run by TCRdb on the 5' RACE reads, gives a single entry per CDR3 protein. The sample includes 1.5 million to 2 million distinct CDR3 sequences, about 30% of them seen just once. V usage is TRBV25-1 and J usage is TRBJ2-1, with D possibly matching TRBD2 (6 bases). The source material was blood. This clonotype originated in a woman aged 25 to 39 in good health. The CDR3 protein is CASSEWDGSSANEQFF. The CDR3 coding sequence is TGTGCCAGCAGTGAATGGGACGGGAGTTCCGCCAATGAGCAGTTCTTC.